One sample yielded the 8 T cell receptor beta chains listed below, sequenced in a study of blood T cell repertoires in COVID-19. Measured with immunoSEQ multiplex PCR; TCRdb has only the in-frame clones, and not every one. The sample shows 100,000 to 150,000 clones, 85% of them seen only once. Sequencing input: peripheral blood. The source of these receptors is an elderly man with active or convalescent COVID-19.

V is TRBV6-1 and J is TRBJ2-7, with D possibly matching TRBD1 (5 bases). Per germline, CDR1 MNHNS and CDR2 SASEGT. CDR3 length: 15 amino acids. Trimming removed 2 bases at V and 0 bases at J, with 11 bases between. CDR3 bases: TGTGCCAGCAGTGAATTTACAGGAGTCTCCTACGAGCAGTACTTC. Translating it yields CASSEFTGVSYEQYF.

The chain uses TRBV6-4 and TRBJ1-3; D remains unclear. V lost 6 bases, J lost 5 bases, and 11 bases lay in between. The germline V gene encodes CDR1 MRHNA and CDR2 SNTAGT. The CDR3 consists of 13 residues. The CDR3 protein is CASRAGGRNTIYF. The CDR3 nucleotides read TGTGCCAGCAGGGCCGGCGGAAGAAACACCATATATTTT.

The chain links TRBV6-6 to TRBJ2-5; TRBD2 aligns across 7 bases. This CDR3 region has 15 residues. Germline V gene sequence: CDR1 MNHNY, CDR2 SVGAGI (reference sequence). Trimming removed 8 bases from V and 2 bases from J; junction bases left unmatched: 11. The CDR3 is CASASGGAAQETQYF. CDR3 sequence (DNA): TGTGCCAGCGCCTCGGGGGGAGCGGCTCAAGAGACCCAGTACTTC.

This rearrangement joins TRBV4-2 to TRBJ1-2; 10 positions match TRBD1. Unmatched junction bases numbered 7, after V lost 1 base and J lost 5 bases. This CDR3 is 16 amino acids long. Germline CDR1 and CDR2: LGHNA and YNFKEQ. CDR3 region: CASSQGPGTGEYGYTF. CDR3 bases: TGTGCCAGCAGCCAAGGCCCCGGGACAGGGGAATATGGCTACACCTTC.

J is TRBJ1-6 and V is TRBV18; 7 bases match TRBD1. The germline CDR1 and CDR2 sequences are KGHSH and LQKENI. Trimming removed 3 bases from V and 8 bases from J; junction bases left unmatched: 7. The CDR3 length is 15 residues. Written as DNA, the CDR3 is TGTGCCAGCTCACCGGGACAGCCAAGGGATTCACCCCTCCACTTT. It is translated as CASSPGQPRDSPLHF.

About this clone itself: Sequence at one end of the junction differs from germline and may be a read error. The DNA for the CDR3 is TGTGCCTGGGAGATCTCCGGGACAGGAGGAATGTTC. Encoded protein: CAWEISGTGGMF. This rearrangement joins TRBV30 to TRBJ1-2; 8 bases map to TRBD1. Germline V gene sequence: CDR1 GTSNPN, CDR2 SVGIG (reference sequence). This CDR3 contains 12 residues.

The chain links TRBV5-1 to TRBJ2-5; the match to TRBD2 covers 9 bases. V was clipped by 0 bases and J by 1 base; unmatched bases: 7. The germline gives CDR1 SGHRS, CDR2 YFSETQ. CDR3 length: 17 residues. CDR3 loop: CASSLEGASGAQETQYF. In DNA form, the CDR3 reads TGCGCCAGCAGCTTGGAGGGGGCTAGCGGGGCCCAAGAGACCCAGTACTTC.

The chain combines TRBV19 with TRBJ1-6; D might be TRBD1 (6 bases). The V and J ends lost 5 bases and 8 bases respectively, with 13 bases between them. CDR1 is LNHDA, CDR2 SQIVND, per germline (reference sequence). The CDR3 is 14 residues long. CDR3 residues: CASSGQLMDSPLHF. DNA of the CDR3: TGTGCCAGTAGTGGACAGCTTATGGATTCACCCCTCCACTTT. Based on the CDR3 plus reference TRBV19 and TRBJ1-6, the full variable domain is DGGITQSPKYLFRKEGQNVTLSCEQNLNHDAMYWYRQDPGQGLRLIYYSQIVNDFQKGDIAEGYSVSREKKESFPLTVTSAQKNPTAFYLCASSGQLMDSPLHFGNGTRLTVT.